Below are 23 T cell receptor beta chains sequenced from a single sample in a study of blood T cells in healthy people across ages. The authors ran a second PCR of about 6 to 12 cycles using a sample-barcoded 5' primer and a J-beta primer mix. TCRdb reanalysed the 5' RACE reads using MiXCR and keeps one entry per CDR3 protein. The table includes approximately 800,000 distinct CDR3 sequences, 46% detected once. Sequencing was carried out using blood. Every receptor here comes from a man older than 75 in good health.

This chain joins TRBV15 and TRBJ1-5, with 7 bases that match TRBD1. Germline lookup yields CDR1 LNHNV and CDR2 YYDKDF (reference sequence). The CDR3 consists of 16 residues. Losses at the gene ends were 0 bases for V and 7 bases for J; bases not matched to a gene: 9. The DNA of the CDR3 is TGTGCCACCAGCAGAGAATGGGGACAGCCTCAACAGCCCCAGCATTTT. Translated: CATSREWGQPQQPQHF.

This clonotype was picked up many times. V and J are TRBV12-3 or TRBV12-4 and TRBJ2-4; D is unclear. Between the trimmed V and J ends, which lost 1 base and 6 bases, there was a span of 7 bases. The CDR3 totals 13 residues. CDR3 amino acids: CASSLVALNIQYF. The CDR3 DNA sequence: TGTGCCAGCAGTTTAGTGGCCCTAAACATTCAGTACTTC.

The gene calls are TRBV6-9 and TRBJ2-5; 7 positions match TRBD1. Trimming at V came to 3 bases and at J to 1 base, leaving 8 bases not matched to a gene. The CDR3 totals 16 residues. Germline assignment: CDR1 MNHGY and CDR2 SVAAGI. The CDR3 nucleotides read TGTGCCAGCAGTTACCCTGAGGGACAGTCCCAAGAGACCCAGTACTTC. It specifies CASSYPEGQSQETQYF.

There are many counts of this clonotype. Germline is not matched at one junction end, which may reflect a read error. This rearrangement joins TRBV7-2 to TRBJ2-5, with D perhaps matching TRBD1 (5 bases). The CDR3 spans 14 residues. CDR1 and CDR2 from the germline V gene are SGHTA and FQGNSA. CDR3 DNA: TGCGCCAGCAGCCCTCCAGGGCTACAAGAGACCCAGTACTTC. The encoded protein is CASSPPGLQETQYF.

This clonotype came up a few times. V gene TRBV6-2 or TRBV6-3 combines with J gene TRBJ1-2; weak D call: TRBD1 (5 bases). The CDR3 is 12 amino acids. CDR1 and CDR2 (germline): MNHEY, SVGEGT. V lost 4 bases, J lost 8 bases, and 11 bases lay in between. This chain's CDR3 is CASSLNRFGYTF. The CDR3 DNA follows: TGTGCCAGCAGTTTGAACAGGTTCGGCTACACCTTC.

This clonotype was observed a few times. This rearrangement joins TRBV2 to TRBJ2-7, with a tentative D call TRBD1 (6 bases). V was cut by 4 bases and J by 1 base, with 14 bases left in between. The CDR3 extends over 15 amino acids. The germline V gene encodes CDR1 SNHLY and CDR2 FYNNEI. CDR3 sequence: CASSAGQGISYEQYF. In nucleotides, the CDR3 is TGTGCCAGCAGTGCGGGGCAGGGGATATCCTACGAGCAGTACTTC.

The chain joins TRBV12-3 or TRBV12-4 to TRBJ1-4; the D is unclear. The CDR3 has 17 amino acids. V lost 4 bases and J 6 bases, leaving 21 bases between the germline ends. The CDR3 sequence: CASSSNSQRIVDEKLFF. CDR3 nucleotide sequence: TGTGCCAGCAGTTCCAATTCTCAGAGGATAGTTGATGAAAAACTGTTTTTT.

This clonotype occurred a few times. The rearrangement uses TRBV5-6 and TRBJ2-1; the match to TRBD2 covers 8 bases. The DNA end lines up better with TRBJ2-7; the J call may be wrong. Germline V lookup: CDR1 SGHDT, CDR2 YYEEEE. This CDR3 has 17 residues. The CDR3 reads CASSLAAASGPYNEQYF. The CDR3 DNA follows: TGTGCCAGCAGCTTGGCAGCCGCTAGCGGGCCGTACAATGAGCAGTACTTC.

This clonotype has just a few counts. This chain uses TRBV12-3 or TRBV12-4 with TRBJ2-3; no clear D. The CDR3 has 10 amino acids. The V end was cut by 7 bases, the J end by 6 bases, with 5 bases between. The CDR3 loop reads CASMGDTQYF. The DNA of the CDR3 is TGTGCCAGCATGGGGGATACGCAGTATTTT.

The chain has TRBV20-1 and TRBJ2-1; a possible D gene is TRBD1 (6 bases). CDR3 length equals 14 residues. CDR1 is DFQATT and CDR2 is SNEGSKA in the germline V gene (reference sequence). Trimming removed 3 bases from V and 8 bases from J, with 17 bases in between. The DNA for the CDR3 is TGCAGTGCTAGCCAGGGGCATTTGAGGGATGAGCAGTTCTTC. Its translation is CSASQGHLRDEQFF.

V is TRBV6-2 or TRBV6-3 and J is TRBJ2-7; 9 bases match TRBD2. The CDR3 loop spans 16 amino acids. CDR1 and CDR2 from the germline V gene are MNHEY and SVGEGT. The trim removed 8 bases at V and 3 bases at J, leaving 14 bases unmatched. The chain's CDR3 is CASDRKAGGPSYEQYF. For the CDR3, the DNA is TGTGCCAGCGATCGGAAGGCGGGAGGGCCAAGCTACGAGCAGTACTTC.

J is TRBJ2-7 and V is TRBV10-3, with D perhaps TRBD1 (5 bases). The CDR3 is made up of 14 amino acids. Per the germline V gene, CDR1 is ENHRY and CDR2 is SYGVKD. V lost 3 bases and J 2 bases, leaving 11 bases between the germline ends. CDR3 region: CAISDRQGTYEQYF. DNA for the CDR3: TGTGCCATCAGTGACCGGCAGGGTACCTACGAGCAGTACTTC.

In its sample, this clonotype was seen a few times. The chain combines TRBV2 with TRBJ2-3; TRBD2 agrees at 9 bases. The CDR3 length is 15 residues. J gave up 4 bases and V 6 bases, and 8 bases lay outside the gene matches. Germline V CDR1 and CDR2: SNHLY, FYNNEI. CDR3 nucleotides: TGTGCCAGCAGAGAAATAGCGGGAGCGGCAGATACGCAGTATTTT. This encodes CASREIAGAADTQYF.

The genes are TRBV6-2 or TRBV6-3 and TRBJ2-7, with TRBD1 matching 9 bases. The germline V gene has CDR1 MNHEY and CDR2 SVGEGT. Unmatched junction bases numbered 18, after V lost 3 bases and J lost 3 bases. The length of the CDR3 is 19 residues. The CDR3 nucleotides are TGTGCCAGCAGTTATCCGCTCAGAACTTCCGGGACAGGGATCTACGAGCAGTACTTC. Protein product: CASSYPLRTSGTGIYEQYF.

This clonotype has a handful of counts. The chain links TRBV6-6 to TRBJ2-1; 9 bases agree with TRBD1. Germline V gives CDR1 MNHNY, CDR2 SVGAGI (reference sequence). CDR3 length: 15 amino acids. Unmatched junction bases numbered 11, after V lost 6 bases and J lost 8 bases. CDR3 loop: CASRVPGTGIDEQFF. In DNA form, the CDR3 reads TGTGCCAGCAGGGTGCCCGGGACAGGGATAGATGAGCAGTTCTTC.

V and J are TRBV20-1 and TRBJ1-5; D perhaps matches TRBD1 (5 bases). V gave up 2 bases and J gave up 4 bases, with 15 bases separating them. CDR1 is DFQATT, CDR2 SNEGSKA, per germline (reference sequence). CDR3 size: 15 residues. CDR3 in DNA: TGCAGTGCTAGAACCACTCTTGGGGGAAATCAGCCCCAGCATTTT. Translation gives CSARTTLGGNQPQHF.

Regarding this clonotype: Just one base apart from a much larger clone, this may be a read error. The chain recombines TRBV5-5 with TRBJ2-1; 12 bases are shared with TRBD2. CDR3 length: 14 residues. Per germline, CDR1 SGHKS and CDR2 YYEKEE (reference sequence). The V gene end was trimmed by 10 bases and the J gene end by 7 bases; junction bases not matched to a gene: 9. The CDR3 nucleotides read TGTGCCGGCATCCTGACTAGCGGGAGAAATGAGCAGTTCTTC. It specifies CAGILTSGRNEQFF.

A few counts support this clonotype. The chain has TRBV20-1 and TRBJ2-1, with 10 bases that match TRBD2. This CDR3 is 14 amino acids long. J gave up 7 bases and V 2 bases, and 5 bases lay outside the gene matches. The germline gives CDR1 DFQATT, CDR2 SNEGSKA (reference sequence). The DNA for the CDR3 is TGCAGTGCTAGACTCTCTAGCGGGAGAAATGAGCAGTTCTTC. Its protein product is CSARLSSGRNEQFF.

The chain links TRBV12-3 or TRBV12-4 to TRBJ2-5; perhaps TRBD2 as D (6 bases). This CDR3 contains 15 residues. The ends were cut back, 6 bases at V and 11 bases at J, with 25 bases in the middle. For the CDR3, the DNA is TGTGCCAGCAGGAGGGTGTTAGCGGAGAGCAATGAGCAGTACTTC. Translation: CASRRVLAESNEQYF.

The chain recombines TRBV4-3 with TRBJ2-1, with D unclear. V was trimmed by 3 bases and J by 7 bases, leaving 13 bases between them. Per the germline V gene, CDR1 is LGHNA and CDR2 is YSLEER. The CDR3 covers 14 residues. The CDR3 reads CASSQGPRVNEQFF. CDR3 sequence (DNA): TGCGCCAGCAGCCAGGGCCCTAGAGTGAATGAGCAGTTCTTC.

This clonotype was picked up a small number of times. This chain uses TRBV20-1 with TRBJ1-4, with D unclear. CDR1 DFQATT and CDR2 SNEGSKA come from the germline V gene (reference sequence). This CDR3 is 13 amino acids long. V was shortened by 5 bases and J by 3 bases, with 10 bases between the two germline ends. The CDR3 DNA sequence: TGCAGTGCTGCCCGTCAGCCTAATGAAAAACTGTTTTTT. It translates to CSAARQPNEKLFF.

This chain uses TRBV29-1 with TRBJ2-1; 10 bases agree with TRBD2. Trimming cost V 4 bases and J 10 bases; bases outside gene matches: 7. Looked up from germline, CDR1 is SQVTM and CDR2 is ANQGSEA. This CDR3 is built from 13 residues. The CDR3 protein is CSVALAGAGEQFF. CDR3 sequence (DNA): TGCAGCGTTGCTCTAGCGGGAGCAGGAGAGCAGTTCTTC.

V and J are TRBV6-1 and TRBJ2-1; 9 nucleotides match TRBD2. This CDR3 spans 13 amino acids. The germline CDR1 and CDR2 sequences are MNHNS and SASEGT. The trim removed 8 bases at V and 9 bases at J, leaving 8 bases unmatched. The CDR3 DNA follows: TGTGCCAGCGGGATAGCGGGAGTGTTTGAGCAGTTCTTC. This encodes CASGIAGVFEQFF.